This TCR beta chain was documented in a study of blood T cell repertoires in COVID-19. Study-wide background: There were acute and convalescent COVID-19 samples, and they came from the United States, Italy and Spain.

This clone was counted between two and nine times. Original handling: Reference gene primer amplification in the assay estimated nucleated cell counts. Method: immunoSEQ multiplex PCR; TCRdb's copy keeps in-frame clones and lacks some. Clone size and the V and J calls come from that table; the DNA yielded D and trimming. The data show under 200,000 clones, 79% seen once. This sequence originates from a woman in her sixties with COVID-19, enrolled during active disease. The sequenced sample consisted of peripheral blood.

This CDR3 is CASIAGANNYGYTF. For the CDR3, the DNA is TGTGCCAGCATAGCAGGGGCTAATAACTATGGCTACACCTTC. The chain is built from TRBV7-9 and TRBJ1-2, with D possibly being TRBD1 (6 bases). The ends were cut back, 7 bases at V and 1 base at J, with 13 bases in the middle. CDR3 length: 14 residues. The germline V gene encodes CDR1 SEHNR and CDR2 FQNEAQ (reference sequence).